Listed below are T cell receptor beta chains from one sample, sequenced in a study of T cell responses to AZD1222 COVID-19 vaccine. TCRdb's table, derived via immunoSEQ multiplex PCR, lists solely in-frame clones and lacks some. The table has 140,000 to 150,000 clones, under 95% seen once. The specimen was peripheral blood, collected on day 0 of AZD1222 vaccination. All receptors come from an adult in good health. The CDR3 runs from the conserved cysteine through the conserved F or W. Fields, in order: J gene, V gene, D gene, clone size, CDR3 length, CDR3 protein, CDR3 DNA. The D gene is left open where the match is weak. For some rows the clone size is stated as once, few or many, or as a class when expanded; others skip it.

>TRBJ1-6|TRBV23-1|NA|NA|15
CATAEVEQTNSPLHF
TGCGCCACCGCTGAAGTAGAACAGACAAATTCACCCCTCCACTTT
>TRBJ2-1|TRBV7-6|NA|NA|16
CASSFRASSAYNEQFF
TGTGCCAGCAGCTTTCGGGCCTCGTCAGCTTACAATGAGCAGTTCTTC
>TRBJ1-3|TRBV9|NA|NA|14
CASSVGASGNTIYF
TGTGCCAGCAGCGTAGGGGCATCTGGAAACACCATATATTTT
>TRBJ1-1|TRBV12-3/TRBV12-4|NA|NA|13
CASSFGGFTEAFF
TGTGCCAGCAGTTTCGGGGGATTCACTGAAGCTTTCTTT
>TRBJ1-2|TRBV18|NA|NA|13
CASSPGPREGYTF
TGTGCCAGCTCACCCGGGCCCCGTGAGGGCTACACCTTC
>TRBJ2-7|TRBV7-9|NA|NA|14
CASSAPQTSYEQYF
TGTGCCAGCAGCGCCCCGCAGACCTCCTACGAGCAGTACTTC
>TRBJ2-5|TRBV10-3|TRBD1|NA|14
CAISASGGIETQYF
TGTGCCATCAGTGCGTCAGGGGGCATTGAGACCCAGTACTTC
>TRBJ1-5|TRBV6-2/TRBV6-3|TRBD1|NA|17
CASSYPWTGVSNQPQHF
TGTGCCAGCAGTTACCCCTGGACAGGGGTTAGCAATCAGCCCCAGCATTTT
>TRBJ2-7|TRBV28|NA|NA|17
CASRPPGPPLSSYEQYF
TGTGCCAGCAGGCCCCCGGGGCCTCCTTTAAGCTCCTACGAGCAGTACTTC
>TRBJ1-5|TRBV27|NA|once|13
CASSLYWNQPQHF
TGTGCCAGCAGTTTATATTGGAATCAGCCCCAGCATTTT
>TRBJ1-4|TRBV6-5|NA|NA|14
CASSSVGGYEKLFF
TGTGCCAGCAGTTCCGTAGGGGGTTATGAAAAACTGTTTTTT
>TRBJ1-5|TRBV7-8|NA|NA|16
CASSPLANLGNQPQHF
TGTGCCAGCAGCCCCCTAGCCAATCTCGGCAATCAGCCCCAGCATTTT
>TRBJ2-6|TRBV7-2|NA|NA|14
CASSLGSGANVLTF
TGTGCCAGCAGCTTGGGTAGTGGGGCCAACGTCCTGACTTTC
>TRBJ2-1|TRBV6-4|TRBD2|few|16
CASSVLAGGPGNEQFF
TGTGCCAGCAGTGTCCTAGCGGGGGGGCCTGGCAATGAGCAGTTCTTC
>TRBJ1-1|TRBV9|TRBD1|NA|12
CASGQGNTEAFF
TGTGCCAGCGGACAGGGGAACACTGAAGCTTTCTTT
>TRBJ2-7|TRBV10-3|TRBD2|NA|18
CAISPWSPGLAGVDEQYF
TGTGCCATCAGCCCTTGGTCCCCTGGACTAGCGGGGGTGGACGAGCAGTACTTC
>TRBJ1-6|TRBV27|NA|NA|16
CASSLSASSYNSPLHF
TGTGCCAGCAGTTTATCGGCGAGCTCCTATAATTCACCCCTCCACTTT
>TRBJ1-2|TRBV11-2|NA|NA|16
CASSLAHGGSQGGYTF
TGTGCCAGCAGCTTAGCCCACGGCGGGTCCCAGGGTGGCTACACCTTC
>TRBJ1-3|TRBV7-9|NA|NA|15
CASSYSSSSGNTIYF
TGTGCCAGCAGCTACAGCTCAAGCTCTGGAAACACCATATATTTT
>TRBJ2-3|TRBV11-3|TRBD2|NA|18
CASSSHSGTSGSKDTQYF
TGTGCCAGCAGCTCTCACTCCGGGACTAGCGGGAGTAAAGATACGCAGTATTTT
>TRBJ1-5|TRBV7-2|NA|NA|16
CASSLASRANNQPQHF
TGTGCCAGCAGCCTCGCCTCCCGGGCCAATAATCAGCCCCAGCATTTT
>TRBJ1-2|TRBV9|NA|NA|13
CASNVGGNYGYTF
TGTGCCAGCAACGTAGGCGGGAACTATGGCTACACCTTC
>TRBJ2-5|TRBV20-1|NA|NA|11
CRGAVGETQYF
TGCAGGGGGGCCGTGGGCGAGACCCAGTACTTC
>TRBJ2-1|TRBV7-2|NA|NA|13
CASSLGEDHEQFF
TGTGCCAGCAGCTTAGGTGAGGACCATGAGCAGTTCTTC
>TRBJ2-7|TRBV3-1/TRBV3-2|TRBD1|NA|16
CASSQVGDSRYYEQYF
TGTGCCAGCAGCCAAGTCGGGGACAGCCGTTACTACGAGCAGTACTTC
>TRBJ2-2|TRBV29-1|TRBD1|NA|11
CSVAGGGELFF
TGCAGCGTTGCAGGGGGCGGGGAGCTGTTTTTT
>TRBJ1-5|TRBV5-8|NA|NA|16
CASSLRGVGIGQPQHF
TGTGCCAGCAGCTTGAGAGGGGTCGGGATAGGTCAGCCCCAGCATTTT
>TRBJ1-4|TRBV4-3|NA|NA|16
CASSQAYVTTEEKLFF
TGCGCCAGCAGCCAGGCCTACGTCACCACAGAGGAAAAACTGTTTTTT